Sequencing of this TCR beta chain was carried out in a study of blood T cells in healthy people across ages. In its sample, this clonotype was seen once. Trimming stripped 3 bases from V and 4 bases from J, with 15 bases between. The CDR3 totals 14 residues. Germline loops: CDR1 SQVTM, CDR2 ANQGSEA. For the second PCR, which ran for roughly 7 to 11 cycles, a sample-barcoded 5' primer and a J-beta primer mix were used. TCRdb called the 5' RACE reads again in MiXCR, with one record for every CDR3 protein. The top ten hold roughly 22% of the sample, which has approximately 770,000 distinct CDR3 sequences, roughly 50% seen once.

The sequence was obtained from a man younger than 40 in good health. This chain links TRBV29-1 with TRBJ1-2; TRBD1 might be the D (5 bases). Input material: blood. CDR3 residues: CSVDEPGGGYGYTF. Written as DNA, the CDR3 is TGCAGCGTTGATGAACCGGGGGGTGGCTATGGCTACACCTTC.